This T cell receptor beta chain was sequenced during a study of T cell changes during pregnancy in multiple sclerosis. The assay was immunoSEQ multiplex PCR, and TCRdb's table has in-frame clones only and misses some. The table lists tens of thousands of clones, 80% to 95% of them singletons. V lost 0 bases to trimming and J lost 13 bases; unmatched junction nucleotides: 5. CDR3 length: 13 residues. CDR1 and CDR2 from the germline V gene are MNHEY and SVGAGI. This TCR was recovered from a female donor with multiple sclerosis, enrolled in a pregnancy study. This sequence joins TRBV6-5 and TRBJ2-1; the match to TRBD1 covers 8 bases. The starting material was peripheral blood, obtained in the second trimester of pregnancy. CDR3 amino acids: CASSYSTDRVQFF. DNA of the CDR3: TGTGCCAGCAGTTACTCGACGGACAGGGTCCAGTTCTTC.